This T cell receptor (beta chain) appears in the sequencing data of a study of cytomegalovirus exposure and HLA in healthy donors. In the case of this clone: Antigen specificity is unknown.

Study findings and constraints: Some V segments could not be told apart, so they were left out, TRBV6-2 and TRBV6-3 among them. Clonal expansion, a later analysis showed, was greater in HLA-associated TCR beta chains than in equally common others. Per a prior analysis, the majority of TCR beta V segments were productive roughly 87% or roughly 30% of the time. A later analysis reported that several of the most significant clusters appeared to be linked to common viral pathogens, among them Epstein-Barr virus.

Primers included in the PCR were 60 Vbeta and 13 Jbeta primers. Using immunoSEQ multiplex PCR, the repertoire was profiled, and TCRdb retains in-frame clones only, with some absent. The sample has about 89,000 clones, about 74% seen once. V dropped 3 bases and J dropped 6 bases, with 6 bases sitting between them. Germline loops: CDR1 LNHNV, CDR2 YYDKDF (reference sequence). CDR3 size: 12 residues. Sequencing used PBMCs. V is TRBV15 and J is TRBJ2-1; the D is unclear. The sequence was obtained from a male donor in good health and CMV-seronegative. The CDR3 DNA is TGTGCCACCAGCAGGAGTTCCAATGAGCAGTTCTTC. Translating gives CATSRSSNEQFF.